The 7 T cell receptor beta chains reported below all come from one sample, sequenced in a study of blood T cell repertoires in COVID-19. Assay: immunoSEQ multiplex PCR; the TCRdb copy retains only in-frame clones and omits some. The profile shows about 140,000 clones, 75% to 85% of them singletons. The sequenced sample was peripheral blood. Receptors originate from a man between 60 and 70 years old with acute or convalescent COVID-19.

This rearrangement joins TRBV10-3 to TRBJ1-2, with D perhaps TRBD1 (6 bases). CDR3 length: 15 residues. Trimming cost V 6 bases and J 6 bases, with 20 bases left between them. Germline CDR1 and CDR2: ENHRY and SYGVKD. As DNA, the CDR3 is TGTGCCATCAGACCAGGACAGAGCCAATGGGATGGCTACACCTTC. It specifies CAIRPGQSQWDGYTF.

This sequence joins TRBV6-2 or TRBV6-3 and TRBJ2-3; TRBD2 aligns across 14 bases. In germline, CDR1 is MNHEY, CDR2 SVGEGT. V was clipped by 2 bases and J by 2 bases; unmatched bases: 9. The CDR3 sequence is 19 residues long. The CDR3 is CASSYAGLAGGPITDTQYF. In DNA form, the CDR3 reads TGTGCCAGCAGTTACGCAGGACTAGCGGGAGGCCCAATCACAGATACGCAGTATTTT.

The chain is built from TRBV7-9 and TRBJ2-2; weak D call: TRBD2 (6 bases). V shed 2 bases and J shed 6 bases, with 13 bases lying between them. CDR3 size: 15 residues. Germline V gene lookup returns CDR1 SEHNR and CDR2 FQNEAQ (reference sequence). The chain's CDR3 is CASSLRGRLAGELFF. CDR3 DNA: TGTGCCAGCAGCTTACGGGGGAGATTGGCCGGGGAGCTGTTTTTT.

This clone was seen only a few times. The chain is built from TRBV6-5 and TRBJ2-3; 8 bases match TRBD2. Germline lookup yields CDR1 MNHEY and CDR2 SVGAGI. V shed 0 bases, J shed 14 bases, and the junction held 7 bases outside the gene matches. The CDR3 loop spans 13 amino acids. The CDR3 loop is CASSYSIGTRGYF. CDR3 nucleotide sequence: TGTGCCAGCAGTTACTCGATTGGGACTAGGGGGTATTTT.

This clone was counted a few times. V is TRBV2 and J is TRBJ2-1, with D possibly matching TRBD2 (6 bases). This CDR3 has 15 amino acids. The V end was cut by 6 bases, the J end by 6 bases, with 18 bases between. Germline-derived CDR1 and CDR2 are SNHLY and FYNNEI. CDR3 in amino acids: CASSPGEVIFNEQFF. DNA for the CDR3: TGTGCCAGCAGCCCTGGGGAGGTAATATTCAATGAGCAGTTCTTC.

The chain joins TRBV5-8 to TRBJ2-3, with 8 bases fitting TRBD2. Germline V gene sequence: CDR1 SGHTS, CDR2 YDEGEE. This CDR3 comprises 16 residues. Trimming took 1 base from V and 2 from J; bases not matched to a gene: 6. The CDR3 is CASSLSLAGATDTQYF. The CDR3 nucleotides are TGTGCCAGCAGCTTGTCGCTAGCGGGTGCCACAGATACGCAGTATTTT.

The chain employs TRBV28 and TRBJ2-4, with D possibly being TRBD1 (6 bases). CDR1 and CDR2 from the germline V gene are MDHEN and SYDVKM. The V end lost 5 bases, the J end lost 0 bases, and 11 bases lay between the germline ends. The CDR3 has 15 amino acids. The CDR3 here is CASSVQGGAKNIQYF. Written as DNA, the CDR3 is TGTGCCAGCAGTGTACAGGGTGGAGCCAAAAACATTCAGTACTTC.